Shown below are 24 T cell receptor beta chains from a single sample sequenced in a study of cytomegalovirus exposure and HLA in healthy donors (dated by TCRdb to the late 2010s). The library came from the immunoSEQ multiplex PCR assay. A mixture of 60 forward primers for TCR Vbeta segments and 13 reverse primers for TCR Jbeta segments was used in the multiplex PCR. TCRdb's version of the immuneACCESS table is confined to in-frame rearrangements and falls short of the full clone set. An unresolved V gene accounts for under half of the shortfall where checked; the remainder is of unknown origin. This sample comprises approximately 100,000 clones, 70% to 80% of them detected only once. Of the sample, about 12% is held by the ten largest clones. Sequenced input: PBMCs. The receptor set was obtained from a woman between 40 and 55 years old in good health and CMV-seropositive.

This clone has a single count. The rearrangement uses TRBV19 and TRBJ2-1, with 7 bases that match TRBD1. The CDR3 spans 15 residues. V lost 3 bases to trimming and J lost 8 bases; unmatched junction nucleotides: 10. CDR1 is LNHDA, CDR2 SQIVND, per germline (reference sequence). The CDR3 region is CASSILSTGRYEQFF. CDR3 coding DNA: TGTGCCAGTAGTATCCTCTCGACAGGGCGGTATGAGCAGTTCTTC.

V is TRBV7-9 and J is TRBJ2-2; D not certain. This CDR3 has 11 amino acids. The germline gives CDR1 SEHNR, CDR2 FQNEAQ (reference sequence). The V end was cut by 6 bases, the J end by 5 bases, with 4 bases between. The CDR3 here is CASSPTGELFF. As DNA, the CDR3 is TGTGCCAGCAGTCCTACCGGGGAGCTGTTTTTT.

In its sample, this clone was seen a few times. CDR3 loop: CASSERSLGQTYTEAFF. DNA for the CDR3: TGTGCCAGCAGTGAGCGGTCCTTGGGACAGACTTACACTGAAGCTTTCTTT. The chain is built from TRBV6-4 and TRBJ1-1; 7 bases align to TRBD1. The V gene end was trimmed by 3 bases and the J gene end by 3 bases; junction bases not matched to a gene: 13. Germline lookup yields CDR1 MRHNA and CDR2 SNTAGT. The CDR3 is made up of 17 amino acids.

The rearrangement uses TRBV7-9 and TRBJ2-5, with 9 bases fitting TRBD1. Germline CDR1 is SEHNR and CDR2 is FQNEAQ (reference sequence). J was trimmed by 5 bases and V by 5 bases; bases with no gene match: 6. The CDR3 is made up of 14 amino acids. Written as DNA, the CDR3 is TGTGCCAGCAGCAGGAACAGGGGGCAGGAGACCCAGTACTTC. Amino acid sequence: CASSRNRGQETQYF.

This clone was recorded many times. The genes are TRBV13 and TRBJ2-3, with TRBD2 matching 8 bases. The germline CDR1 and CDR2 sequences are PRHDT and FYEKMQ (reference sequence). The CDR3 covers 15 residues. V gave up 0 bases and J gave up 1 base; unmatched junction bases: 0. The CDR3 nucleotides read TGTGCCAGCAGCTTAGGACTAGCGGGCACAGATACGCAGTATTTT. Its translation is CASSLGLAGTDTQYF.

The V gene is TRBV20-1, the J gene TRBJ1-3, with D hard to call. Trimming pared 0 bases from V and 8 bases from J, leaving 5 bases between. The CDR3 has 11 residues. Germline assignment: CDR1 DFQATT and CDR2 SNEGSKA (reference sequence). CDR3 sequence: CSARDRHTIYF. In DNA, the CDR3 is TGCAGTGCTAGAGACAGGCACACCATATATTTT.

This clone came up a few times. The CDR3 loop is CASRASILAGGQAGELFF. For the CDR3, the DNA is TGCGCCAGCAGAGCCAGCATACTAGCGGGGGGGCAAGCCGGGGAGCTGTTTTTT. The chain recombines TRBV5-1 with TRBJ2-2; 13 positions match TRBD2. CDR3 size: 18 residues. Germline V lookup: CDR1 SGHRS, CDR2 YFSETQ. V shed 5 bases, J shed 6 bases, and the junction held 13 bases outside the gene matches.

The CDR3 region has the DNA TGTGCCAGCAGCTTAGGAGCGGGGGAGCAGTTCTTC. Residues: CASSLGAGEQFF. The V call is TRBV7-9, the J call TRBJ2-1, with 7 bases identical to TRBD2. The CDR3 extends over 12 amino acids. From germline, CDR1 is SEHNR and CDR2 FQNEAQ (reference sequence). Trimming at V came to 1 base and at J to 10 bases, leaving 1 base not matched to a gene.

This chain connects TRBV6-1 to TRBJ1-2; maybe TRBD1 (6 bases). V lost 2 bases and J 4 bases, leaving 8 bases between the germline ends. This CDR3 comprises 13 residues. Germline V lookup: CDR1 MNHNS, CDR2 SASEGT. The CDR3 here is CASSETGIYGYTF. CDR3 sequence (DNA): TGTGCCAGCAGTGAAACAGGGATCTATGGCTACACCTTC.

This clone turned up a few times. This sequence joins TRBV27 and TRBJ1-6; 10 bases line up with TRBD1. Germline values: CDR1 MNHEY, CDR2 SMNVEV (reference sequence). The CDR3 length is 17 residues. Germline trimming cut 5 bases from V and 0 bases from J; bases unmatched to any gene: 4. The CDR3 region is CASSGTGVSSYNSPLHF. The DNA of the CDR3 is TGTGCCAGCAGTGGGACAGGGGTAAGCTCCTATAATTCACCCCTCCACTTT.

This chain's CDR3 is CASRDSNQPQHF. Here the CDR3 DNA reads TGTGCCAGCAGGGACAGTAATCAGCCCCAGCATTTT. The chain uses TRBV25-1 and TRBJ1-5; D is possibly TRBD1 (6 bases). V lost 6 bases and J lost 4, with 7 bases in between. CDR1 MGHDK and CDR2 SYGVNS come from the germline V gene. The CDR3 totals 12 residues.

This chain uses TRBV7-8 with TRBJ1-6; 9 nucleotides align to TRBD1. Germline V gene sequence: CDR1 SGHVS, CDR2 FQNEAQ. The CDR3 has 16 residues. The junction had 4 bases not matched to a gene; V was cut back by 3 bases and J by 4 bases. CDR3 in amino acids: CASSLPGTGYNSPLHF. The CDR3 DNA is TGTGCCAGCAGCTTGCCCGGGACAGGGTATAATTCACCCCTCCACTTT.

This clone was seen more than once but under ten times. The genes are TRBV6-5 and TRBJ1-5; TRBD1 aligns across 7 bases. The CDR3 is made up of 14 amino acids. J lost 0 bases, V lost 7 bases, and 3 bases had no gene match. Germline CDR1 reads MNHEY; CDR2 reads SVGAGI. DNA for the CDR3: TGTGCCAGCACCCGGGACAGTAGCAATCAGCCCCAGCATTTT. Its protein product is CASTRDSSNQPQHF.

The chain has TRBV6-6 and TRBJ1-1; D is uncertain. Trimming cost V 5 bases and J 0 bases, with 10 bases left between them. From germline, CDR1 is MNHNY and CDR2 SVGAGI (reference sequence). The CDR3 has 14 residues. The CDR3 nucleotides read TGTGCCAGCAGTCCCCAGGCTATGAACACTGAAGCTTTCTTT. It is translated as CASSPQAMNTEAFF.

This clone has just one count. J is TRBJ1-1 and V is TRBV19, with a tentative D call TRBD1 (6 bases). V was trimmed by 7 bases and J by 1 base, leaving 13 bases between them. The CDR3 loop spans 14 amino acids. Germline values: CDR1 LNHDA, CDR2 SQIVND (reference sequence). As DNA, the CDR3 is TGTGCCAGTAAACGGACAGAAACGAACACTGAAGCTTTCTTT. This gives the protein CASKRTETNTEAFF.

The chain carries TRBV7-2 and TRBJ2-1, with 16 bases matching TRBD2. From germline, CDR1 is SGHTA and CDR2 FQGNSA. CDR3 size: 19 residues. The V gene end was trimmed by 5 bases and the J gene end by 3 bases; junction bases not matched to a gene: 10. DNA of the CDR3: TGTGCCAGCAGCCGCAGGTCGGGACTAGCGGGGGGGCACTACAATGAGCAGTTCTTC. This codes for CASSRRSGLAGGHYNEQFF.

The genes are TRBV19 and TRBJ2-2; TRBD2 matches 7 bases. The CDR3 runs 15 residues. Germline loops: CDR1 LNHDA, CDR2 SQIVND (reference sequence). The ends lost 3 bases at V and 2 bases at J; junction bases unmatched: 3. CDR3 sequence: CASSIQGLNTGELFF. The CDR3 coding sequence is TGTGCCAGTAGTATCCAGGGACTAAACACCGGGGAGCTGTTTTTT.

This chain links TRBV7-3 with TRBJ2-3; tentatively, D is TRBD1 (5 bases). CDR3 size: 13 residues. Germline lookup yields CDR1 SGHTA and CDR2 FQGTGA. Trimming took 6 bases from V and 0 from J, leaving 7 bases between them. CDR3: CASSPGSTDTQYF. As DNA, the CDR3 is TGTGCCAGCAGTCCAGGGAGCACAGATACGCAGTATTTT.

In this sample, this clone turned up a few times. V is TRBV7-6 and J is TRBJ1-4, with 7 bases lining up with TRBD1. The CDR3 length is 14 residues. The V gene's germline CDR1 is SGHVS and CDR2 FNYEAQ. With 5 bases clipped from V and 5 bases from J, the junction kept 5 bases outside the gene matches. CDR3 DNA sequence: TGTGCCAGCAGCCCCTGGGACAGAAATGAAAAACTGTTTTTT. Amino acids: CASSPWDRNEKLFF.

This clone was seen more than once but under ten times. The V gene is TRBV5-1, the J gene TRBJ1-2; possibly TRBD1 for D (5 bases). V was clipped by 0 bases and J by 8 bases, with 20 bases between them. The germline V gene encodes CDR1 SGHRS and CDR2 YFSETQ. This CDR3 is 16 amino acids long. In DNA, the CDR3 is TGCGCCAGCAGCTTGGATGTTCAGGGTTTTGTTCGGGGCTACACCTTC. It encodes CASSLDVQGFVRGYTF. Using reference TRBV5-1 and TRBJ1-2 for the parts outside the CDR3, the full variable domain is KAGVTQTPRYLIKTRGQQVTLSCSPISGHRSVSWYQQTPGQGLQFLFEYFSETQRNKGNFPGRFSGRQFSNSRSEMNVSTLELGDSALYLCASSLDVQGFVRGYTFGSGTRLTVV.

V gene TRBV2 combines with J gene TRBJ1-5; a possible D gene is TRBD1 (6 bases). Trimming pared 3 bases from V and 2 bases from J, leaving 11 bases between. This CDR3 has 15 residues. Germline V gives CDR1 SNHLY, CDR2 FYNNEI. In nucleotides, the CDR3 is TGTGCCAGCAGTGAGGGTCAGGGGCGCAATCAGCCCCAGCATTTT. It codes for CASSEGQGRNQPQHF.

V and J are TRBV6-5 and TRBJ1-2; D gene ambiguous. Germline V gene sequence: CDR1 MNHEY, CDR2 SVGAGI. CDR3 length: 14 amino acids. Trimming left V 7 bases short and J 4 bases short, with 16 bases between. The CDR3 nucleotides read TGTGCCAGCACCACTCGGGGAGGGATCTATGGCTACACCTTC. Translating it yields CASTTRGGIYGYTF.

The chain recombines TRBV18 with TRBJ2-7; the D is unclear. Trimming shortened V by 2 bases and J by 5 bases, and 10 bases separated the two germline ends. Per the germline V gene, CDR1 is KGHSH and CDR2 is LQKENI. The CDR3 length is 13 residues. Here the CDR3 reads CASSPELTDEQYF. The CDR3 DNA is TGTGCCAGCTCACCAGAGTTAACAGACGAGCAGTACTTC.

J is TRBJ2-5 and V is TRBV7-3; D is possibly TRBD2 (5 bases). This CDR3 is built from 13 residues. Germline V CDR1 and CDR2: SGHTA, FQGTGA. Trimming pared 3 bases from V and 5 bases from J, leaving 10 bases between. CDR3 residues: CASSLATGETQYF. CDR3 DNA sequence: TGTGCCAGCAGCTTGGCCACGGGGGAGACCCAGTACTTC.